This TCR beta chain was identified in a study of cytomegalovirus exposure and HLA in healthy donors. Comments on this clone: Its antigen is not known.

The PCR used 60 Vbeta and 13 Jbeta primers. Profiled with immunoSEQ multiplex PCR; TCRdb holds only in-frame clones, not every one. Seen here are approximately 40,000 clones, 65% to 90% observed once, and the top ten hold 8% to 11%. There are 13 residues in the CDR3. Trimming removed 4 bases at V and 4 bases at J, with 10 bases between. The V gene's germline CDR1 is MNHNS and CDR2 SASEGT. General study findings and limits: Cytomegalovirus association was assigned to about 150 TCR beta chains. Information on immune exposure was restricted to one variable (CMV serostatus).

Healthy bone marrow donors made up the donor group. This chain joins TRBV6-1 and TRBJ1-2, with a weak D call TRBD1 (6 bases). This TCR derives from a woman in her late teens or twenties in good health and CMV-seropositive. The sample consisted of PBMCs. This chain's CDR3 is CASSATGGYGYTF. As DNA, the CDR3 is TGTGCCAGCAGTGCGACAGGTGGCTATGGCTACACCTTC.